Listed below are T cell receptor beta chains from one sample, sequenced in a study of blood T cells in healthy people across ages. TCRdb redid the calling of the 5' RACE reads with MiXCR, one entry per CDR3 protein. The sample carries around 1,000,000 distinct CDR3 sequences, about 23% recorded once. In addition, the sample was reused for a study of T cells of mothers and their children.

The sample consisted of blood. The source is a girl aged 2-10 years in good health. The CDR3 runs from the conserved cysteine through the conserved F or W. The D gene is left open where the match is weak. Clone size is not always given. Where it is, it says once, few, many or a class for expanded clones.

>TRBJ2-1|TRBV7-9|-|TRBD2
CASSLGDYYNEQFF
TGTGCCAGCAGCCTCGGGGACTACTACAATGAGCAGTTCTTC
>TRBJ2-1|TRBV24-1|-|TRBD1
CATSDPDRDLCNEQFF
TGTGCCACCAGTGACCCAGACAGGGACCTGTGCAATGAGCAGTTCTTC
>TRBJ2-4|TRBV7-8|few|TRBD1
CASSSLTGKAKNIQYF
TGTGCCAGCAGCTCCCTGACAGGGAAGGCCAAAAACATTCAGTACTTC
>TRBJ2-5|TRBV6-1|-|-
CASRGTGWGATQYF
TGTGCCAGCAGGGGTACAGGGTGGGGAGCGACCCAGTACTTC
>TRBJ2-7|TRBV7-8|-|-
CASSLVRRGGRSYEQYF
TGTGCCAGCAGCTTAGTAAGACGGGGAGGAAGGTCCTACGAGCAGTACTTC
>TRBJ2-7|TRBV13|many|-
CASSLGRGGTYEQYF
TGTGCCAGCAGCTTAGGCAGGGGCGGGACCTACGAGCAGTACTTC
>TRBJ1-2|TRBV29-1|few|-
CSVVKGNDYGYTF
TGCAGCGTTGTGAAGGGGAACGACTATGGCTACACCTTC
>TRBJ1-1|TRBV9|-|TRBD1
CASSVATGPNTEAFF
TGTGCCAGCAGCGTAGCGACAGGGCCGAACACTGAAGCTTTCTTT
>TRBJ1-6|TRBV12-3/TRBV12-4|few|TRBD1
CASRPRDSHSPLHF
TGTGCCAGCAGACCCCGGGACAGCCATTCACCCCTCCACTTT
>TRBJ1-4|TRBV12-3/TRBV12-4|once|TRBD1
CASSIRTGEIDEKLFF
TGTGCCAGCAGTATAAGGACAGGGGAAATCGATGAAAAACTGTTTTTT
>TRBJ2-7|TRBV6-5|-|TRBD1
CASSGTASDYEQYF
TGTGCCAGCAGCGGGACAGCGTCAGACTACGAGCAGTACTTC
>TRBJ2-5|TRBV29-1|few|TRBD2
CSVITSGRAAVVETQYF
TGCAGCGTTATTACTAGCGGGAGGGCCGCCGTAGTAGAGACCCAGTACTTC
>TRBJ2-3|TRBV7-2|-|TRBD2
CASSLELAGAITDTQYF
TGTGCCAGCAGCTTAGAACTAGCGGGGGCTATAACAGATACGCAGTATTTT
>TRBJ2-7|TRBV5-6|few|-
CASSPYRRGSYEQYF
TGTGCCAGCAGCCCTTATAGAAGGGGATCCTACGAGCAGTACTTC
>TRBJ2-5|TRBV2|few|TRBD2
CAAGGRDPQETQYF
TGTGCCGCGGGGGGGAGGGACCCCCAAGAGACCCAGTACTTC
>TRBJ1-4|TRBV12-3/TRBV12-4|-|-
CASTEGMGEKLFF
TGTGCCAGCACCGAGGGGATGGGTGAAAAACTGTTTTTT
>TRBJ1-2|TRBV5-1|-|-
CASSLMGAGGYTF
TGCGCCAGCAGCTTGATGGGGGCAGGTGGCTACACCTTC
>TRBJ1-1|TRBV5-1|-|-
CASSLDGEGNTEAFF
TGCGCCAGCAGCTTGGACGGGGAGGGGAACACTGAAGCTTTCTTT
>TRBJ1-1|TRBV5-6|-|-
CASSFRAMNTEAFF
TGTGCCAGCAGCTTCAGAGCAATGAACACTGAAGCTTTCTTT
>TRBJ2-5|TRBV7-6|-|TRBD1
CASSLRFKGAGETQYF
TGTGCCAGCAGCTTACGTTTTAAGGGGGCGGGTGAGACCCAGTACTTC
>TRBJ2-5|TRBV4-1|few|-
CASSPFGGLETQYF
TGCGCCAGCAGCCCTTTCGGGGGCCTAGAGACCCAGTACTTC
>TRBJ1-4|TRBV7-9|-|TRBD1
CASSSTYQGQNNEKLFF
TGTGCCAGCAGCTCAACATACCAGGGACAGAATAATGAAAAACTGTTTTTT
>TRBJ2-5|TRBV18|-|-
CASSPGLGETPYF
TGTGCCAGCTCACCGGGGCTAGGCGAGACCCCGTACTTC
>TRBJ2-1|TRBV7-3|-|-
CASSSDPSLYNEQFF
TGTGCCAGCAGTTCGGACCCAAGCCTTTACAATGAGCAGTTCTTC
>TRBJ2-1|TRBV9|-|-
CASSVGASGNEQFF
TGTGCCAGCAGCGTCGGGGCTTCTGGGAATGAGCAGTTCTTC
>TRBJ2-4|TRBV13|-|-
CASSLAGALAKNIQYF
TGTGCCAGCAGCTTAGCGGGGGCCCTTGCCAAAAACATTCAGTACTTC
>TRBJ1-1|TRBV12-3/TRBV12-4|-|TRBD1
CASSPRDRGMVEAFF
TGTGCCAGCAGTCCCCGGGACAGGGGGATGGTTGAAGCTTTCTTT
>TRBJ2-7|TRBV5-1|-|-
CASSPGWGGPYEQYF
TGCGCCAGCAGCCCGGGGTGGGGTGGACCCTACGAGCAGTACTTC
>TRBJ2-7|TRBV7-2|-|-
CASSPVRGYGQYF
TGTGCCAGCAGCCCAGTACGGGGATACGGGCAGTACTTC
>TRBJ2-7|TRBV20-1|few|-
CSASFAGGSYEQYF
TGCAGTGCTAGCTTCGCTGGCGGGTCCTACGAGCAGTACTTC
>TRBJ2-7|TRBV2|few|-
CASSEELVALTYEQYF
TGTGCCAGCAGTGAAGAATTGGTAGCACTAACCTACGAGCAGTACTTC
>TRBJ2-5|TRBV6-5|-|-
CASGSLAGGEFF
TGTGCCAGCGGTTCCCTCGCAGGTGGGGAGTTCTTC
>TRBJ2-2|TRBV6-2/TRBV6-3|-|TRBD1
CASSLTYRGNTGELFF
TGTGCCAGCAGTCTGACATACAGGGGGAACACCGGGGAGCTGTTTTTT
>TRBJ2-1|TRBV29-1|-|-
CSVNSDSYNERFF
TGCAGCGTTAATAGCGACTCCTACAATGAGCGGTTCTTC
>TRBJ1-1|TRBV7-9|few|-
CASSWKGLGTEAFF
TGTGCCAGCAGCTGGAAGGGGCTCGGCACTGAAGCTTTCTTT
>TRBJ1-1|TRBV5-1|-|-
CASSLDPPGTNTEAFF
TGCGCCAGCAGCTTGGACCCGCCAGGAACGAACACTGAAGCTTTCTTT
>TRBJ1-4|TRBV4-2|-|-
CASSQGSELFF
TGTGCCAGCAGCCAAGGGTCGGAACTGTTTTTT
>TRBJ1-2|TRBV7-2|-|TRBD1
CASSLGQGAKGYTF
TGTGCCAGCAGCTTAGGCCAGGGGGCGAAAGGCTACACCTTC
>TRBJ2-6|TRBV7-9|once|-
CASSFRTPLSGANVLTF
TGTGCCAGCAGCTTCAGGACCCCCCTCTCTGGGGCCAACGTCCTGACTTTC
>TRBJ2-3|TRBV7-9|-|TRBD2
CASSWNSGRTPRTDTQYF
TGTGCCAGCAGTTGGAATAGCGGGAGGACTCCCCGCACAGATACGCAGTATTTT
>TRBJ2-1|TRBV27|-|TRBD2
CASSAPPGTSNYNEQFF
TGTGCCAGCAGTGCCCCCCCCGGGACTAGCAACTACAATGAGCAGTTCTTC
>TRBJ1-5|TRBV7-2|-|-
CASSAGWEPQHF
TGTGCCAGCAGCGCAGGATGGGAGCCCCAGCATTTT
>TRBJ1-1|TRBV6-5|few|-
CASSYREGKAFF
TGTGCCAGCAGCTACAGGGAAGGCAAAGCTTTCTTT
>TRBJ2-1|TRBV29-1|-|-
CSVAGIPSYNEQFF
TGCAGCGTTGCGGGGATCCCCTCCTACAATGAGCAGTTCTTC
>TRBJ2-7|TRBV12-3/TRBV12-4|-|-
CASSPPWVAYEQYF
TGTGCCAGCAGTCCACCCTGGGTGGCCTACGAGCAGTACTTC
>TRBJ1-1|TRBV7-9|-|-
CASSLAQMGGAFF
TGTGCCAGCAGCTTAGCCCAGATGGGTGGTGCTTTCTTT
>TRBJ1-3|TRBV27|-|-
CASSTNSGNTIYF
TGTGCCAGCAGTACCAACTCTGGAAACACCATATATTTT
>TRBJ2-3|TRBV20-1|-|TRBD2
CSARTIGVAGPLWGDTDTQYF
TGCAGTGCTAGAACAATAGGAGTAGCGGGGCCGCTTTGGGGAGACACAGATACGCAGTATTTT
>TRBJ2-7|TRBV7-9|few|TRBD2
CASTRGAGDGYEQYF
TGTGCCAGCACTCGAGGGGCGGGAGATGGCTACGAGCAGTACTTC
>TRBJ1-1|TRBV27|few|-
CASSLVSGSEAFF
TGTGCCAGCAGTCTCGTTAGCGGGTCTGAAGCTTTCTTT
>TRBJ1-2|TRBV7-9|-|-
CASSFGRTNYGYTF
TGTGCCAGCAGCTTCGGCAGAACTAACTATGGCTACACCTTC
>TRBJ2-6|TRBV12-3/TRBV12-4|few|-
CASSFHSGANVLTF
TGTGCCAGCAGTTTCCACTCTGGGGCCAACGTCCTGACTTTC
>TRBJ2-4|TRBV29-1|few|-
CSVEGRIKNIQYF
TGCAGCGTTGAAGGGAGAATCAAAAACATTCAGTACTTC